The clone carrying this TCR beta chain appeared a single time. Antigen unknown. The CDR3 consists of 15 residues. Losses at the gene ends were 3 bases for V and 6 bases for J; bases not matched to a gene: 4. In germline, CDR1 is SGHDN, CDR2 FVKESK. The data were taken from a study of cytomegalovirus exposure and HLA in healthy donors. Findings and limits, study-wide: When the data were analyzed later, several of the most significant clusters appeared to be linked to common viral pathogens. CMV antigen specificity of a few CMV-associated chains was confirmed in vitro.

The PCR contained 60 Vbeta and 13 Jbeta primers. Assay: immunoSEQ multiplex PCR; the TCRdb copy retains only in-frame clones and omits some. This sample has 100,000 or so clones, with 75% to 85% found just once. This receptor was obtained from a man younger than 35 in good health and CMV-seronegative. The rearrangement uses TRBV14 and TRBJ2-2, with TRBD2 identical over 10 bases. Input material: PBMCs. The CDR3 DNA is TGTGCCAGCAGCCACAGCGGGAGGGCCTCCGGGGAGCTGTTTTTT. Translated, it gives CASSHSGRASGELFF. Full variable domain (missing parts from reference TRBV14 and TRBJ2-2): EAGVTQFPSHSVIEKGQTVTLRCDPISGHDNLYWYRRVMGKEIKFLLHFVKESKQDESGMPNNRFLAERTGGTYSTLKVQPAELEDSGVYFCASSHSGRASGELFFGEGSRLTVL.